A single sample gave rise to the 15 T cell receptor beta chains below, sequenced in a study of cytomegalovirus exposure and HLA in healthy donors. PCR used 60 Vbeta primers and 13 Jbeta primers. Assay used: immunoSEQ multiplex PCR; TCRdb lists only in-frame clones, some missing. The sample gives roughly 190,000 clones, 70% to 75% of which show up once; about 3% is in the top ten. Sequencing was done on a sample of PBMCs. These receptor sequences come from a woman aged 30 to 39 in good health and CMV-seropositive.

Of note for this clone: At one boundary the junction diverges from the germline segment, which might be a read error. This rearrangement joins TRBV6-1 to TRBJ2-7, with a tentative D call TRBD2 (6 bases). The CDR3 is 13 amino acids. CDR1 and CDR2 (germline): MNHNS, SASEGT. CDR3 region: CASRPSASYGQYF. The CDR3 coding sequence is TGTGCCAGCAGACCTAGCGCTAGCTACGGGCAGTACTTC.

This clone was seen only a few times. This chain joins TRBV5-1 and TRBJ2-3; 14 positions agree with TRBD2. The ends lost 4 bases at V and 6 bases at J; junction bases unmatched: 7. Germline assignment: CDR1 SGHRS and CDR2 YFSETQ. The CDR3 totals 16 residues. In DNA form, the CDR3 reads TGCGCCAGCAGCCCGGGACTAGCGGGAGCGGGGGATACGCAGTATTTT. Protein sequence: CASSPGLAGAGDTQYF.

As concerns this clone: Other DNA sequences within the sample encode an identical CDR3. This chain links TRBV9 with TRBJ1-4; D is undetermined. The germline V gene has CDR1 SGDLS and CDR2 YYNGEE. CDR3 size: 14 residues. Trimming stripped 2 bases from V and 4 bases from J, with 9 bases between. CDR3 residues: CASSVGGGNEKLFF. CDR3 DNA sequence: TGTGCCAGCAGCGTCGGCGGCGGTAATGAAAAACTGTTTTTT. The entire variable domain, with the rest obtained from reference TRBV9 and TRBJ1-4, is as follows: DSGVTQTPKHLITATGQRVTLRCSPRSGDLSVYWYQQSLDQGLQFLIQYYNGEERAKGNILERFSAQQFPDLHSELNLSSLELGDSALYFCASSVGGGNEKLFFGSGTQLSVL.

A few counts support this clone. This chain connects TRBV27 to TRBJ2-7; D remains ambiguous. V was pared by 8 bases and J by 5 bases, with 10 bases between. This CDR3 has 11 amino acids. CDR1 is MNHEY and CDR2 is SMNVEV in the germline V gene (reference sequence). The CDR3 region is CASGLRDEQYF. The CDR3 nucleotides are TGTGCCAGCGGCCTTCGTGACGAGCAGTACTTC.

This clone occurred once. The V gene is TRBV28, the J gene TRBJ2-1; tentatively, D is TRBD2 (6 bases). The CDR3 sequence is 15 residues long. The germline V gene encodes CDR1 MDHEN and CDR2 SYDVKM. V lost 2 bases and J 7 bases, leaving 15 bases between the germline ends. The CDR3 coding sequence is TGTGCCAGCAGTTTAGGGCGGGGCGCAGATAATGAGCAGTTCTTC. Protein product: CASSLGRGADNEQFF. The full variable domain, with the rest looked up from reference TRBV28 and TRBJ2-1, is DVKVTQSSRYLVKRTGEKVFLECVQDMDHENMFWYRQDPGLGLRLIYFSYDVKMKEKGDIPEGYSVSREKKERFSLILESASTNQTSMYLCASSLGRGADNEQFFGPGTRLTVL.

This clone was observed a few times. This chain connects TRBV6-5 to TRBJ1-1, with no clear D. Germline CDR1 MNHEY, CDR2 SVGAGI. The CDR3 consists of 14 residues. Trimming pared 0 bases from V and 5 bases from J, leaving 10 bases between. CDR3: CASSYSLASTEAFF. The DNA of the CDR3 is TGTGCCAGCAGTTACTCCTTGGCCTCGACTGAAGCTTTCTTT.

The chain uses TRBV18 and TRBJ2-5; 8 bases fit TRBD2. This CDR3 spans 17 amino acids. Germline CDR1 reads KGHSH; CDR2 reads LQKENI. The V gene end was trimmed by 6 bases and the J gene end by 1 base; junction bases not matched to a gene: 13. The CDR3 nucleotides are TGTGCCAGCTCCCCCCCGGCCCTAGCGGGCCCCCAAGAGACCCAGTACTTC. This encodes CASSPPALAGPQETQYF. Filled out from reference TRBV18 and TRBJ2-5, the complete variable domain reads NAGVMQNPRHLVRRRGQEARLRCSPMKGHSHVYWYRQLPEEGLKFMVYLQKENIIDESGMPKERFSAEFPKEGPSILRIQQVVRGDSAAYFCASSPPALAGPQETQYFGPGTRLLVL.

V usage is TRBV11-2 and J usage is TRBJ2-7; 7 bases align to TRBD1. Germline V gene data show CDR1 as SGHAT and CDR2 as FQNNGV. Unmatched junction bases numbered 9, after V lost 4 bases and J lost 0 bases. The CDR3 has 16 residues. CDR3 protein: CASSWLPGTASYEQYF. Here the CDR3 DNA reads TGTGCCAGCAGCTGGCTGCCCGGGACAGCCTCCTACGAGCAGTACTTC.

This chain uses TRBV5-4 with TRBJ1-2, with D hard to call. Trimming removed 4 bases from V and 0 bases from J, with 10 bases in between. The CDR3 spans 14 residues. Germline lookup yields CDR1 SGHNT and CDR2 YYREEE (reference sequence). As DNA, the CDR3 is TGTGCCAGCAGCCCAGGAAATACTAACTATGGCTACACCTTC. This translates into CASSPGNTNYGYTF.

CDR3 loop: CASSLAPAANYGYTF. CDR3 coding DNA: TGTGCCAGCAGCTTGGCCCCAGCAGCGAACTATGGCTACACCTTC. The chain carries TRBV5-4 and TRBJ1-2; D is unresolved. Germline V gene lookup returns CDR1 SGHNT and CDR2 YYREEE (reference sequence). This CDR3 is 15 amino acids long. Trimming cost V 0 bases and J 2 bases, with 11 bases left between them.

V usage is TRBV6-1 and J usage is TRBJ1-2; D is undetermined. The CDR3 runs 11 residues. Germline-derived CDR1 and CDR2 are MNHNS and SASEGT. Trimming left V 3 bases short and J 5 bases short, with 4 bases between. In DNA form, the CDR3 reads TGTGCCAGCAGTGATAATTATGGCTACACCTTC. As protein: CASSDNYGYTF.

With regard to this clone: At one end, the junction sequence differs from germline, possibly due to a read error. The gene calls are TRBV7-9 and TRBJ1-4, with 8 bases aligning to TRBD1. Germline V gene lookup returns CDR1 SEHNR and CDR2 FQNEAQ (reference sequence). The CDR3 runs to 16 residues. The CDR3 loop reads CSSSPVTGGKGEKLFF. Here the CDR3 DNA reads TGTTCCAGCAGCCCTGTTACAGGGGGAAAGGGTGAAAAACTGTTTTTT.

The chain is built from TRBV11-2 and TRBJ2-1; 11 bases align to TRBD2. The germline V gene encodes CDR1 SGHAT and CDR2 FQNNGV. CDR3 length: 18 amino acids. The ends lost 3 bases at V and 0 bases at J; junction bases unmatched: 7. The CDR3 protein is CASSLEGLAVPSYNEQFF. The CDR3 DNA reads TGTGCCAGCAGCTTGGAGGGACTAGCGGTACCCTCCTACAATGAGCAGTTCTTC.

The rearrangement joins TRBV5-4 to TRBJ2-6; D not certain. This CDR3 has 14 amino acids. The V end was cut by 6 bases, the J end by 0 bases, with 7 bases between. CDR1 is SGHNT and CDR2 is YYREEE in the germline V gene (reference sequence). The CDR3 DNA reads as TGTGCCAGCAATGTCAACTCTGGGGCCAACGTCCTGACTTTC. Translating gives CASNVNSGANVLTF. Complete variable domain (other parts from reference TRBV5-4 and TRBJ2-6): ETGVTQSPTHLIKTRGQQVTLRCSSQSGHNTVSWYQQALGQGPQFIFQYYREEENGRGNFPPRFSGLQFPNYSSELNVNALELDDSALYLCASNVNSGANVLTFGAGSRLTVL.

The chain has TRBV10-2 and TRBJ2-6, with TRBD1 matching 7 bases. The germline CDR1 and CDR2 sequences are WSHSY and SAAADI. The length of the CDR3 is 17 residues. V was pared by 3 bases and J by 0 bases, with 5 bases of the junction left unmatched. The CDR3 spells CASSEDRVPSGANVLTF. CDR3 in DNA: TGCGCCAGCAGTGAAGACAGGGTCCCCTCTGGGGCCAACGTCCTGACTTTC.